The clone carrying this T cell receptor (beta chain) showed up just a few times. Its matching antigen is unknown. The entry originates in a study of cytomegalovirus exposure and HLA in healthy donors. Study summary: HLA-typed donors were the source of 82 million or so unique TCRs, which an early data release held. General study results and limits: HLA allele associations emerged for some 16,000 TCR beta sequences in a later analysis, at 0.05 false discovery rate.

The PCR contained 60 Vbeta and 13 Jbeta primers. The protocol was immunoSEQ multiplex PCR, while the TCRdb copy is restricted to in-frame clones and leaves out a portion. This sample carries roughly 150,000 clones, about 81% of them seen once, and the ten largest clones take more than 0.9%. This CDR3 region has 16 residues. Germline values: CDR1 SGHAT, CDR2 FQDESV (reference sequence). J was trimmed by 4 bases and V by 4 bases; bases with no gene match: 12. Material: PBMCs. The V gene is TRBV11-1, the J gene TRBJ1-1; 7 bases are shared with TRBD1. The clonotype originates from a girl between 2 and 10 years old in good health and CMV-seropositive. The CDR3: CASSYHGEGAFTEAFF. DNA for the CDR3: TGTGCCAGCAGCTATCACGGAGAGGGGGCATTCACTGAAGCTTTCTTT.